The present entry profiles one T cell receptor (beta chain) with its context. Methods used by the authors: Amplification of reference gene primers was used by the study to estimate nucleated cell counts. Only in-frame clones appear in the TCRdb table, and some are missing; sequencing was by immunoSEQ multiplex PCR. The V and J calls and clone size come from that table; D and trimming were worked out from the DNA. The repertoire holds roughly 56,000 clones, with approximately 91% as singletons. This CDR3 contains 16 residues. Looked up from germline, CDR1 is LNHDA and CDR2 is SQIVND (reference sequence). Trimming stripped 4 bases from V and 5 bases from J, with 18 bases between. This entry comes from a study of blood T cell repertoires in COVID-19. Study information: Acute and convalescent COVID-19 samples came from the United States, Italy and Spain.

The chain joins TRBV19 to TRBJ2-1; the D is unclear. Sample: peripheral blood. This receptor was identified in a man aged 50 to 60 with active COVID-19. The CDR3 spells CASSNSATLYNNEQFF. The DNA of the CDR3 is TGTGCCAGTAGTAACTCGGCGACACTGTATAACAATGAGCAGTTCTTC.